This T cell receptor (beta chain) derives from a study of shared clonotypes between healthy human individuals. Study findings and constraints: In this cohort, only blood was sampled, and tissue repertoires likely differ.

V was clipped by 4 bases and J by 3 bases, with 14 bases between them. CDR3 length: 14 residues. Germline assignment: CDR1 SGDLS and CDR2 YYNGEE. Donors were healthy HIV-negative adults without recent acute infections or vaccinations. Profiling relied on immunoSEQ multiplex PCR, and the TCRdb table lists in-frame clones only, not all of them. The data hold hundreds of thousands of clones, with 70% to 80% observed a single time. In regard to this clone: Its specificity is not known.

The sample comprised PBMCs. The J gene is TRBJ2-7, the V gene TRBV9, with D tentatively TRBD2 (5 bases). The TCR originated in a woman aged 40 to 50 in good health. Some clones in this sample may be carry-over from other donors' samples. The CDR3 loop is CASSPAGSLYEQYF. DNA of the CDR3: TGTGCCAGCAGCCCGGCGGGCAGCCTCTACGAGCAGTACTTC.